The 16 T cell receptor beta chains reported below all come from one sample, sequenced in a study of identical twins. TCRdb re-derived calls from the 5' RACE reads in MiXCR, one entry per CDR3 protein. This sample has nearly 900,000 distinct CDR3 sequences, with more than 9% found just once. These records were also assigned to another study, of yellow fever vaccine responses in identical twins.

Specimen: PBMCs. All receptors derive from a woman under 30 in good health.

In its sample, this clonotype was seen many times. This chain joins TRBV20-1 and TRBJ2-2; D uncertain. The CDR3 spans 12 residues. V was pared by 0 bases and J by 4 bases, with 3 bases between. The germline gives CDR1 DFQATT, CDR2 SNEGSKA (reference sequence). The CDR3 loop is CSARDSTGELFF. The CDR3 DNA is TGCAGTGCTAGAGATTCCACCGGGGAGCTGTTTTTT.

V gene TRBV6-1 combines with J gene TRBJ2-1, with TRBD1 identical over 8 bases. CDR1 MNHNS and CDR2 SASEGT come from the germline V gene. This CDR3 comprises 15 residues. The trim removed 5 bases at V and 6 bases at J, leaving 9 bases unmatched. The DNA for the CDR3 is TGTGCCAGCAGTCCCACAGGGGGTAACGGCAATGAGCAGTTCTTC. Protein sequence: CASSPTGGNGNEQFF.

V is TRBV5-1 and J is TRBJ2-2; the match to TRBD2 covers 10 bases. There are 18 residues in the CDR3. Trimming removed 0 bases from V and 3 bases from J; junction bases left unmatched: 8. Germline-derived CDR1 and CDR2 are SGHRS and YFSETQ. The CDR3 DNA is TGCGCCAGCAGCTTGGGGGTGAGGCTAGCGGGAGACACCGGGGAGCTGTTTTTT. It translates to CASSLGVRLAGDTGELFF. The variable domain in full, completed from reference TRBV5-1 and TRBJ2-2, reads KAGVTQTPRYLIKTRGQQVTLSCSPISGHRSVSWYQQTPGQGLQFLFEYFSETQRNKGNFPGRFSGRQFSNSRSEMNVSTLELGDSALYLCASSLGVRLAGDTGELFFGEGSRLTVL.

This clonotype was counted at least ten times. The chain combines TRBV28 with TRBJ2-7; 7 bases match TRBD2. The junction had 12 bases not matched to a gene; V was cut back by 6 bases and J by 4 bases. CDR3 length: 15 residues. Germline V gene lookup returns CDR1 MDHEN and CDR2 SYDVKM. DNA for the CDR3: TGTGCCAGCAGCCACGGGGCTAGCGGAGTGTACGAGCAGTACTTC. This encodes CASSHGASGVYEQYF.

The gene calls are TRBV5-1 and TRBJ2-2, with D possibly being TRBD1 (5 bases). This CDR3 region has 14 residues. Germline values: CDR1 SGHRS, CDR2 YFSETQ. Trimming shortened V by 6 bases and J by 1 base, and 10 bases separated the two germline ends. The CDR3 spells CASKKGQNTGELFF. The CDR3 bases are TGCGCCAGCAAAAAGGGGCAGAACACCGGGGAGCTGTTTTTT.

This clonotype has a handful of counts. The chain links TRBV29-1 to TRBJ1-2; D remains unclear. This CDR3 contains 13 residues. CDR1 is SQVTM, CDR2 ANQGSEA, per germline. The V end lost 4 bases, the J end lost 0 bases, and 9 bases lay between the germline ends. The CDR3 region is CSVVPGANYGYTF. In DNA form, the CDR3 reads TGCAGCGTTGTTCCAGGAGCTAACTATGGCTACACCTTC. The full variable domain, rest sourced from reference TRBV29-1 and TRBJ1-2, is SAVISQKPSRDICQRGTSLTIQCQVDSQVTMMFWYRQQPGQSLTLIATANQGSEATYESGFVIDKFPISRPNLTFSTLTVSNMSPEDSSIYLCSVVPGANYGYTFGSGTRLTVV.

The chain has TRBV10-3 and TRBJ1-1; no reliable D call. Trimming took 5 bases from V and 1 from J, leaving 8 bases between them. The CDR3 spans 13 residues. Germline V gene data show CDR1 as ENHRY and CDR2 as SYGVKD. The CDR3 DNA sequence: TGTGCCATCAGTTCGGGTACGAACACTGAAGCTTTCTTT. Translation: CAISSGTNTEAFF.

This clonotype appeared a few times. The chain recombines TRBV20-1 with TRBJ1-5; no clear D gene. CDR1 DFQATT and CDR2 SNEGSKA come from the germline V gene (reference sequence). Trimming pared 4 bases from V and 3 bases from J, leaving 10 bases between. The CDR3 sequence is 13 residues long. The DNA for the CDR3 is TGCAGTGCTACGGACCGATTCAATCAGCCCCAGCATTTT. This encodes CSATDRFNQPQHF.

In this sample, this clonotype turned up many times. The chain uses TRBV7-9 and TRBJ2-1; D is uncertain. Germline V gene data show CDR1 as SEHNR and CDR2 as FQNEAQ (reference sequence). V lost 5 bases to trimming and J lost 7 bases, with 12 bases between them. The CDR3 contains 13 residues. CDR3 DNA sequence: TGTGCCAGCAGCCCCCCAAACGTAAATGAGCAGTTCTTC. Protein: CASSPPNVNEQFF.

The genes are TRBV2 and TRBJ2-1, with a tentative D call TRBD2 (5 bases). V was trimmed by 7 bases and J by 0 bases, leaving 13 bases between them. The CDR3 is made up of 15 amino acids. Germline V gene data show CDR1 as SNHLY and CDR2 as FYNNEI. DNA of the CDR3: TGTGCCAGCACCGGAACCGGACTCTCCTACAATGAGCAGTTCTTC. This encodes CASTGTGLSYNEQFF.

This clonotype was picked up many times. The gene calls are TRBV12-3 or TRBV12-4 and TRBJ1-5, with D perhaps TRBD1 (6 bases). The V end was cut by 5 bases, the J end by 3 bases, with 14 bases between. The CDR3 is 15 amino acids. The CDR3 sequence is CASSPSGGANQPQHF. CDR3 DNA: TGTGCCAGCAGTCCTTCCGGGGGCGCCAATCAGCCCCAGCATTTT.

The V and J genes are TRBV11-2 and TRBJ2-5; 9 bases match TRBD2. CDR3 length: 17 amino acids. Per the germline V gene, CDR1 is SGHAT and CDR2 is FQNNGV. Trimming took 5 bases from V and 5 from J; bases not matched to a gene: 15. The CDR3 DNA is TGTGCCAGCAGCCCCTGGGTTAGCGGGAGTGGACGGGAGACCCAGTACTTC. It is translated as CASSPWVSGSGRETQYF.

The chain recombines TRBV25-1 with TRBJ2-3; 10 bases are shared with TRBD2. Germline CDR1 and CDR2: MGHDK and SYGVNS. The CDR3 length is 14 residues. V was pared by 6 bases and J by 6 bases, with 6 bases of the junction left unmatched. The CDR3 sequence: CASSPSGSFDTQYF. The CDR3, as DNA: TGTGCCAGCAGCCCTAGCGGGAGTTTTGATACGCAGTATTTT.

In this sample, this clonotype turned up a few times. The genes are TRBV7-9 and TRBJ2-1; 9 nucleotides line up with TRBD2. V lost 0 bases and J lost 6; bases outside the gene matches: 6. Germline V lookup: CDR1 SEHNR, CDR2 FQNEAQ (reference sequence). The CDR3 sequence is 16 residues long. The chain's CDR3 is CASSLAPAGGLNEQFF. CDR3 DNA sequence: TGTGCCAGCAGCTTAGCCCCAGCGGGAGGTCTCAATGAGCAGTTCTTC.

The chain has TRBV6-5 and TRBJ2-7; the D gene is possibly TRBD1 (5 bases). V was clipped by 3 bases and J by 4 bases, with 13 bases between them. This CDR3 contains 14 residues. CDR1 and CDR2 (germline): MNHEY, SVGAGI. The CDR3 protein is CASSYKGWGYEQYF. The CDR3 DNA reads TGTGCCAGCAGTTATAAGGGGTGGGGATACGAGCAGTACTTC.

This clonotype was observed many times. This sequence joins TRBV10-3 and TRBJ1-4; 7 bases agree with TRBD1. Germline CDR1 ENHRY, CDR2 SYGVKD. Trimming took 8 bases from V and 8 from J; bases not matched to a gene: 8. The CDR3 is 13 residues long. CDR3 sequence reads: CAISSQGREKLFF. The DNA for the CDR3 is TGTGCCATCTCATCACAGGGGAGGGAAAAACTGTTTTTT.